This T cell receptor (delta chain) appears in the sequencing data of a study of gamma-delta T cells after stem cell transplantation. CDR1 is GEAIGNYY, CDR2 EKD, per germline. J lost 0 bases, V lost 0 bases, and 10 bases had no gene match. CDR3 length: 19 amino acids. TCRdb redid clone calling on the RT-PCR reads using CATT. Among thousands of delta-chain clones, 24% were seen once, and the ten largest hold approximately 24%. This clone is termed medium-sized. Additional DNA sequences in this sample encode the identical CDR3. This TCR was sampled from a human donor. It is not recorded whose cells these are; they may come from a transplant donor. The gene calls are TRDV2 and TRDJ1, with 12 bases aligning to TRDD3. Sequenced: gamma-delta T cells. The CDR3 DNA reads TGTGCCTGTGACACCTTACTGGGGGATACTCCTGTTTACACCGATAAACTCATCTTT. Protein product: CACDTLLGDTPVYTDKLIF.